The entry below gives a single T cell receptor (beta chain) sequence along with its context. The data derive from a study of blood T cell repertoires in COVID-19. For the study at large: PBMCs, B-cell-depleted T cells, or T cells provided the cDNA or gDNA that made up the material.

Profiled with immunoSEQ multiplex PCR; TCRdb holds only in-frame clones, not every one. The sample shows 100,000 to 120,000 clones, 76% of them seen only once. The TCR sequence derives from a woman over 75 with acute or convalescent COVID-19. Sequenced material: peripheral blood.

CDR3 nucleotide sequence: TGCGCCAGCAGCTCTGATGGTCTAAGGACACTAAGCACAGATACGCAGTATTTT. Residues: CASSSDGLRTLSTDTQYF. The V gene is TRBV5-1, the J gene TRBJ2-3; D is possibly TRBD1 (5 bases). Germline CDR1 is SGHRS and CDR2 is YFSETQ. This CDR3 is 18 amino acids long. Deletions cut 3 bases from V and 0 bases from J, with 20 bases between.